Listed below are T cell receptor beta chains from one sample, sequenced in a study of shared clonotypes between healthy human individuals. Only in-frame clones appear in the TCRdb table, and some are missing; sequencing was by immunoSEQ multiplex PCR. The repertoire holds 1,400,000 or so clones, about 98.5% seen once, with over 0.3% in the top ten. Sequenced input: naive CD4+ T cells sorted from blood. These receptors were taken from a man aged 25-45 years in good health. Both conserved end residues are part of each CDR3. A D gene is named only where the DNA matches it firmly. Only part of the rows carry a size: once, few, many, or a class if the clone is expanded.

d_call: TRBD1
j_call: TRBJ2-7
clone_size: .
v_call: TRBV28
cdr3_aa: CASTDRGYEQYF
cdr3_nt: TGTGCCAGCACCGACAGGGGATACGAGCAGTACTTC

d_call: .
j_call: TRBJ2-2
clone_size: .
v_call: TRBV7-9
cdr3_aa: CASSPRAGTGNTGELFF
cdr3_nt: TGTGCCAGCAGCCCTCGGGCCGGGACCGGTAACACCGGGGAGCTGTTTTTT

d_call: TRBD2
j_call: TRBJ2-7
clone_size: .
v_call: TRBV6-5
cdr3_aa: CASRSSGLAGYEQYF
cdr3_nt: TGTGCCAGCAGGTCTTCGGGACTAGCGGGATACGAGCAGTACTTC

d_call: .
j_call: TRBJ2-3
clone_size: .
v_call: TRBV4-1
cdr3_aa: CASSQDLRGPDTQYF
cdr3_nt: TGCGCCAGCAGCCAAGACCTCCGGGGGCCAGATACGCAGTATTTT

d_call: TRBD2
j_call: TRBJ2-7
clone_size: .
v_call: TRBV7-8
cdr3_aa: CASSGPSGRYEQYF
cdr3_nt: TGTGCCAGCAGCGGACCTAGCGGGAGGTACGAACAGTACTTC

d_call: TRBD1
j_call: TRBJ2-7
clone_size: once
v_call: TRBV15
cdr3_aa: CATSPWTGKSHEQYF
cdr3_nt: TGTGCCACCAGCCCCTGGACAGGGAAAAGCCACGAGCAGTACTTC

d_call: .
j_call: TRBJ2-5
clone_size: .
v_call: TRBV5-4
cdr3_aa: CASSVGGGGGETQYF
cdr3_nt: TGTGCCAGCAGCGTGGGCGGGGGCGGAGGAGAGACCCAGTACTTC

d_call: .
j_call: TRBJ2-1
clone_size: .
v_call: TRBV7-6
cdr3_aa: CASNSGPANEQFF
cdr3_nt: TGTGCCAGCAACTCCGGACCAGCGAATGAGCAGTTCTTC

d_call: .
j_call: TRBJ1-1
clone_size: .
v_call: TRBV5-1
cdr3_aa: CASSLLWGNTEAFF
cdr3_nt: TGCGCCAGCAGCTTGTTATGGGGGAACACTGAAGCTTTCTTT

d_call: .
j_call: TRBJ2-7
clone_size: .
v_call: TRBV28
cdr3_aa: CASSTNAGEQYF
cdr3_nt: TGTGCCAGCAGTACTAACGCAGGGGAGCAGTACTTC

d_call: .
j_call: TRBJ2-1
clone_size: .
v_call: TRBV6-1
cdr3_aa: CASSGWINEQFF
cdr3_nt: TGTGCCAGCAGTGGTTGGATCAATGAGCAGTTCTTC

d_call: .
j_call: TRBJ1-5
clone_size: .
v_call: TRBV15
cdr3_aa: CATATKPNQPQHF
cdr3_nt: TGTGCCACTGCTACTAAGCCCAATCAGCCCCAGCATTTT

d_call: .
j_call: TRBJ1-5
clone_size: .
v_call: TRBV7-2
cdr3_aa: CASSLLSSNQPQHF
cdr3_nt: TGTGCCAGCAGCTTACTTAGTAGCAATCAGCCCCAGCATTTT

d_call: TRBD1
j_call: TRBJ1-3
clone_size: .
v_call: TRBV11-2
cdr3_aa: CASSPTGQGYSTIYF
cdr3_nt: TGTGCCAGCAGCCCAACGGGACAGGGGTATTCCACCATATATTTT

d_call: TRBD2
j_call: TRBJ2-3
clone_size: .
v_call: TRBV5-1
cdr3_aa: CASSSTTGTRGTDTQYF
cdr3_nt: TGCGCCAGCAGCTCTACCACCGGGACTAGAGGAACAGATACGCAGTATTTT

d_call: .
j_call: TRBJ2-2
clone_size: .
v_call: TRBV6-5
cdr3_aa: CASSYISGLSGELFF
cdr3_nt: TGTGCCAGCAGTTACATATCGGGATTGTCCGGGGAGCTGTTTTTT

d_call: .
j_call: TRBJ1-5
clone_size: .
v_call: TRBV7-2
cdr3_aa: CASSLEWETQHF
cdr3_nt: TGTGCCAGCAGCTTAGAATGGGAGACCCAGCATTTT

d_call: .
j_call: TRBJ2-3
clone_size: .
v_call: TRBV10-1
cdr3_aa: CASSEDGTYRDTQYF
cdr3_nt: TGCGCCAGCAGTGAAGACGGAACGTATAGAGATACGCAGTATTTT

d_call: .
j_call: TRBJ2-7
clone_size: .
v_call: TRBV4-2
cdr3_aa: CASSLRDHEQYF
cdr3_nt: TGTGCCAGCAGCCTCCGGGACCACGAGCAGTACTTC

d_call: .
j_call: TRBJ2-5
clone_size: .
v_call: TRBV5-1
cdr3_aa: CASSLVGTETQYF
cdr3_nt: TGCGCCAGCAGCTTGGTGGGGACAGAGACCCAGTACTTC

d_call: .
j_call: TRBJ1-2
clone_size: .
v_call: TRBV29-1
cdr3_aa: CSVEGGGYGYTF
cdr3_nt: TGCAGCGTTGAAGGGGGTGGCTATGGCTACACCTTC

d_call: .
j_call: TRBJ1-2
clone_size: .
v_call: TRBV21-1
cdr3_aa: CASDWGYTF
cdr3_nt: TGTGCCAGCGATTGGGGCTACACCTTC

d_call: TRBD1
j_call: TRBJ1-2
clone_size: .
v_call: TRBV30
cdr3_aa: CAWSARRQGRNGYTF
cdr3_nt: TGTGCCTGGAGTGCTCGGCGACAGGGGCGCAATGGCTACACCTTC

d_call: .
j_call: TRBJ2-5
clone_size: .
v_call: TRBV5-1
cdr3_aa: CATGIEQTQYF
cdr3_nt: TGCGCCACCGGAATTGAGCAGACCCAGTACTTC

d_call: .
j_call: TRBJ2-7
clone_size: .
v_call: TRBV18
cdr3_aa: CASSPPSRAHEQYF
cdr3_nt: TGTGCCAGCTCACCACCGAGCAGGGCCCACGAGCAGTACTTC